The entry below describes one TCR beta chain. Germline assignment: CDR1 ENHRY and CDR2 SYGVKD. The ends lost 3 bases at V and 5 bases at J; junction bases unmatched: 14. This CDR3 region has 17 residues. This record belongs to a study of blood T cell repertoires in COVID-19. Study background: Samples of COVID-19 (acute and convalescent) were obtained from the United States, Italy and Spain. Sources were T cells, B-cell-depleted T cells, or PBMCs; the material itself was cDNA or gDNA.

As originally analysed: Reference gene primer amplification gave nucleated cell count estimates. The repertoire was sequenced with immunoSEQ multiplex PCR; TCRdb's copy has only in-frame clones and lacks some. The V and J calls and clone size were taken over from that table, and D and trimming were inferred from the DNA. Here the sample spans 150,000 to 200,000 clones, around 90% being singletons. The source material was peripheral blood. The chain carries TRBV10-3 and TRBJ2-7; TRBD1 aligns across 9 bases. This clonotype originated in a human donor in a cohort sampled during active COVID-19. This CDR3 is CAISDPSRDRASNEQYF. CDR3 DNA sequence: TGTGCCATCAGTGACCCCAGTCGGGACAGGGCATCAAACGAGCAGTACTTC.